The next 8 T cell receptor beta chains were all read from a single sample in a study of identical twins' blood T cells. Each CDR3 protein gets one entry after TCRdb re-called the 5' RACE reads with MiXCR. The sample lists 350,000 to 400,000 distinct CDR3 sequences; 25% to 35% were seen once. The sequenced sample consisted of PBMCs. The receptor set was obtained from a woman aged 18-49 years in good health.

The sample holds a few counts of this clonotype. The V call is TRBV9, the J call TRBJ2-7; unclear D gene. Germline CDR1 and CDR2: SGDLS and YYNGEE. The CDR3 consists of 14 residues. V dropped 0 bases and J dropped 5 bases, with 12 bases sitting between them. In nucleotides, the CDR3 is TGTGCCAGCAGCGTAGAGTCAGGCCGTGACGAGCAGTACTTC. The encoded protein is CASSVESGRDEQYF. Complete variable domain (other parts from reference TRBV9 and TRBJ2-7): DSGVTQTPKHLITATGQRVTLRCSPRSGDLSVYWYQQSLDQGLQFLIQYYNGEERAKGNILERFSAQQFPDLHSELNLSSLELGDSALYFCASSVESGRDEQYFGPGTRLTVT.

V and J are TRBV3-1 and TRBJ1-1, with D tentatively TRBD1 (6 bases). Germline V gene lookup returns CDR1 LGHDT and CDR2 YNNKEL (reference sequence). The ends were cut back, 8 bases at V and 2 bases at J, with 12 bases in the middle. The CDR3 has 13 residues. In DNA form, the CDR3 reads TGTGCCAGCGGATACAGGGATAACACTGAAGCTTTCTTT. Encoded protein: CASGYRDNTEAFF.

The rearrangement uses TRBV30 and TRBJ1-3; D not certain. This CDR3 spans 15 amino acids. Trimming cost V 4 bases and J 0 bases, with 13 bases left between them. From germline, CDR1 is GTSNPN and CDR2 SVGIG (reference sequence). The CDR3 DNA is TGTGCCTGGATCTCCCTGAGGAGCTCTGGAAACACCATATATTTT. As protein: CAWISLRSSGNTIYF.

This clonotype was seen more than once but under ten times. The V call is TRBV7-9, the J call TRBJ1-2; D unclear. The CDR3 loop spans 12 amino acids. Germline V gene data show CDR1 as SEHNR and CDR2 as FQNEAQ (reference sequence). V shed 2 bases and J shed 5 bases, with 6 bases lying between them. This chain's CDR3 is CASSLTDYGYTF. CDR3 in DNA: TGTGCCAGCAGCTTAACAGATTATGGCTACACCTTC.

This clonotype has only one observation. The CDR3 protein is CASSQVRITGTARDTQYF. The CDR3 nucleotides are TGCGCCAGCAGCCAGGTTCGCATAACCGGGACAGCCAGAGATACGCAGTATTTT. The chain recombines TRBV4-3 with TRBJ2-3, with 7 bases identical to TRBD1. Germline-derived CDR1 and CDR2 are LGHNA and YSLEER. J gave up 5 bases and V 3 bases, and 17 bases lay outside the gene matches. This CDR3 region has 18 residues.

As DNA, the CDR3 is TGTGCCAGCAGCTTAACATCGAACCCGAGTCGACCCAATGAGCAGTTCTTC. Encoded protein: CASSLTSNPSRPNEQFF. The chain couples TRBV7-9 to TRBJ2-1; D ambiguous. This CDR3 is 17 amino acids long. The germline gives CDR1 SEHNR, CDR2 FQNEAQ (reference sequence). Trimming removed 2 bases at V and 6 bases at J, with 20 bases between. The full variable domain, rest sourced from reference TRBV7-9 and TRBJ2-1, is DTGVSQNPRHKITKRGQNVTFRCDPISEHNRLYWYRQTLGQGPEFLTYFQNEAQLEKSRLLSDRFSAERPKGSFSTLEIQRTEQGDSAMYLCASSLTSNPSRPNEQFFGPGTRLTVL.

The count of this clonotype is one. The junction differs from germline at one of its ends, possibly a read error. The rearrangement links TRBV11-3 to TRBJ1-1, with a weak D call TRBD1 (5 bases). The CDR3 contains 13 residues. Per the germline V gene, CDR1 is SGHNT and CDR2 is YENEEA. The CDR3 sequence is CASSAPGVPEALF. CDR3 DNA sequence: TGTGCCAGCAGCGCCCCGGGGGTTCCTGAAGCTCTCTTT. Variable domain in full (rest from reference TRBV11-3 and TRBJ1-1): EAGVVQSPRYKIIEKKQPVAFWCNPISGHNTLYWYLQNLGQGPELLIRYENEEAVDDSQLPKDRFSAERLKGVDSTLKIQPAELGDSAVYLCASSAPGVPEALFGQGTRLTVV.

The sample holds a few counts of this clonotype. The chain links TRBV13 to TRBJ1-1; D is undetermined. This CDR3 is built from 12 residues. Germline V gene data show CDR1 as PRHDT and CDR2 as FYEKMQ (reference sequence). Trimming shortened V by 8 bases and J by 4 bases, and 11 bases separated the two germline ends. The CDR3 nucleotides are TGTGCCAGCGGTCAAGGGCTCACTGAAGCTTTCTTT. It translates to CASGQGLTEAFF. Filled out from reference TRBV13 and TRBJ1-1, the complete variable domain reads AAGVIQSPRHLIKEKRETATLKCYPIPRHDTVYWYQQGPGQDPQFLISFYEKMQSDKGSIPDRFSAQQFSDYHSELNMSSLELGDSALYFCASGQGLTEAFFGQGTRLTVV.